The T cell receptor beta chain under discussion was sequenced for a study of CD8 T cells in ankylosing spondylitis (dated by TCRdb to the late 2010s). A note on the overall study: The study set out to find disease-linked TCR variants by profiling T cell receptor beta repertoires in ankylosing spondylitis patients and healthy donors. The full study cohort comprised some 27 ankylosing spondylitis patients and some 110 healthy donors. Peripheral blood was sampled, and synovial fluid was also collected from ankylosing spondylitis patients.

What the work shows at the level of the full study, not this receptor alone: Significant enrichment of the disease-linked clones was reported in matched synovial fluid samples from ankylosing spondylitis patients. Some of the motif variants had been reported before in the synovial fluid and blood of reactive arthritis patients, a finding that suggests common disease-initiation mechanisms. In peripheral blood, the disease-linked clones were found at relatively low frequencies and had a CD8+ phenotype. A TCR beta motif made up of roughly eight highly homologous amino acid variants appeared to be characteristic of blood from ankylosing spondylitis patients.

Inclusive of the bounding cysteine and phenylalanine, the CDR3 is 15 residues long. The entry retains the CDR3 DNA only, 45 bases that are in frame from base 1. V and J are trimmed by 5 bases and 7 bases, and the gene matches miss 11 bases of the junction. Taken from the germline V gene, the CDR1 and CDR2 loops are SGHAT and FQNNGV. This clonotype has a count of ten or more. It has no known antigen specificity. Qualities for individual bases were not recorded, and no much larger clone is one base off. The sequencer was an Illumina HiSeq 2500. Quantitative 5'-RACE with molecular barcodes was the method used to prepare the TCR beta libraries. The paper's processing steps were these. A new computational method based on a probabilistic model of VDJ rearrangement was used to identify disease-linked TCR variants. TCRdb reworked the public reads: Q25 trimming with fastp, MiXCR clone assembly, productive beta chains retained. For every CDR3 protein sequence, its rows merge into one entry that carries the most common genes and DNA. Clone size and V and J calls follow TCRdb, not the original study. This sample holds approximately 500,000 distinct CDR3 sequences; about 12% were observed only once. Of the sample, around 6.8% is held by the ten largest clones.

Recombination joined TRBV11-2 with TRBJ2-1, with 7 bases in between that match TRBD2. Input material: blood, either unsorted or a sorted T cell fraction (not recorded which). The sequence came from a male donor with ankylosing spondylitis. CDR3 loop: CASSQLLTSRNEQFF. The DNA sequence follows: TGTGCCAGCAGCCAACTGTTGACTAGCCGGAATGAGCAGTTCTTC.